The clone carrying this TCR beta chain was detected a few times. Trimming took 1 base from V and 5 from J; bases not matched to a gene: 16. The CDR3 runs 18 residues. The germline V gene has CDR1 MNHEY and CDR2 SVGAGI. With iRepertoire HTBI primers and Arm-PCR of CDR3 regions, TCR beta libraries were built. TCRdb itself ran the multiplex PCR reads through MiXCR, one entry per CDR3 protein. The table has more than 400,000 distinct CDR3 sequences, about 16% seen once. This entry comes from a study of regulatory T cells in long-lasting Graves disease. Time point meaning: newly diagnosed GD, antithyroid drugs for less than 3 months. Scientists built the TCR library using RNA that was extracted from PBMCs. This sample was also put to use in a study of T cells in Graves' hyperthyroidism and ophthalmopathy.

J is TRBJ2-5 and V is TRBV6-5, with 7 bases lining up with TRBD2. Sequenced here: peripheral blood mononuclear cells (PBMCs), sampled at new diagnosis, from a patient treated with antithyroid drugs. The sequence came from a woman aged 25 to 39 with Graves disease. CDR3 sequence reads: CASSYLSLGAGSTETQYF. The DNA of the CDR3 is TGTGCCAGCAGTTACTTATCGCTTGGAGCGGGATCTACGGAGACCCAGTACTTC.